The subject of this entry is one T cell receptor (beta chain). Antigen: not known. Isolated RNA was reverse transcribed in full, so expressed TCRB transcripts were sequenced. Profiling relied on immunoSEQ multiplex PCR, and the TCRdb table lists in-frame clones only, not all of them. This sample has around 100,000 clones, with 25% to 35% found just once. These data are taken from a study of beta chain features in type 1 diabetes. The study's findings and limits: For type 1 diabetes patients, VDJ junctions showed fewer insertions and more deletions. Shorter TCRB CDR3s, moderately but significantly so, were found in Type 1 diabetes patients in all four CD4+ subsets. The cDNA sequencing approach could over-represent high-TCR-expressing cells.

Deletions cut 5 bases from V and 4 bases from J, with 13 bases between. Germline V gene lookup returns CDR1 SGHTA and CDR2 FQGNSA. CDR3 length: 14 amino acids. This chain links TRBV7-2 with TRBJ2-3; D possibly corresponds to TRBD2 (6 bases). The sequencing sample was made of central memory CD4+ T cells from blood. This sequence was found in a woman younger than 30 with type 1 diabetes. The CDR3 loop is CASSGGPRPDTQYF. As DNA, the CDR3 is TGTGCCAGCAGCGGAGGGCCTCGGCCAGATACGCAGTATTTT.